This passage covers 8 T cell receptor beta chains from one sample sequenced in a study of blood T cell repertoires in COVID-19 (dated by TCRdb to 2020 to 2021). Libraries came from the immunoSEQ multiplex PCR assay. In TCRdb, the immuneACCESS table is reduced to in-frame sequences with V and J assigned. These tables do not hold every clone; where another copy was compared, an unresolved V gene accounts for under half, and the others remain unexplained. This sample gives 200,000 to 300,000 clones in total; more than 75% of them show up just once. 3.3% of the sample is in the top ten clones. Sequenced material: PBMCs or T cells enriched from blood (not recorded which). The source of these receptors is a middle-aged woman with acute COVID-19.

This clone was seen a handful of times. The chain is built from TRBV27 and TRBJ2-2, with D hard to call. This CDR3 comprises 17 residues. Germline lookup yields CDR1 MNHEY and CDR2 SMNVEV (reference sequence). V was clipped by 3 bases and J by 1 base, with 15 bases between them. In DNA, the CDR3 is TGTGCCAGCAGTTTTCTCCCCCGCGGTGAGAACACCGGGGAGCTGTTTTTT. Translated: CASSFLPRGENTGELFF.

This chain joins TRBV6-7 and TRBJ2-1; 10 bases align to TRBD2. TRBV6-7 is an ORF, with its function uncertain. Trimming took 4 bases from V and 5 from J; bases not matched to a gene: 8. CDR3 size: 16 residues. The CDR3 bases are TGTGCCAGCAGTTCGACGCTAGCGGGAGCCCACAATGAGCAGTTCTTC. Its protein is CASSSTLAGAHNEQFF.

This clone appeared a single time. The chain employs TRBV9 and TRBJ1-2; the D gene is possibly TRBD1 (6 bases). Trimming took off 6 bases at V and 0 bases at J, with 12 bases between the two ends. This CDR3 has 14 amino acids. Germline loops: CDR1 SGDLS, CDR2 YYNGEE. The DNA for the CDR3 is TGTGCCAGCAATATGGGACACGCTAACTATGGCTACACCTTC. Translated, it gives CASNMGHANYGYTF.

This chain connects TRBV28 to TRBJ1-1; tentatively, D is TRBD1 (6 bases). There are 11 residues in the CDR3. V lost 7 bases and J 6 bases, leaving 9 bases between the germline ends. In germline, CDR1 is MDHEN, CDR2 SYDVKM. Here the CDR3 reads CASMAGAEAFF. In nucleotides, the CDR3 is TGTGCCAGCATGGCAGGGGCTGAAGCTTTCTTT.

The V call is TRBV2, the J call TRBJ2-3; 10 bases match TRBD1. The CDR3 sequence is 14 residues long. Germline lookup yields CDR1 SNHLY and CDR2 FYNNEI. V was clipped by 9 bases and J by 3 bases; unmatched bases: 6. The CDR3, as DNA: TGTGCCAGTTACCGGGACAGGGGTACAGATACGCAGTATTTT. This gives the protein CASYRDRGTDTQYF.

Turning to this clone: A much larger clone differs by one base, so this may be a read error. The genes are TRBV3-1 (or the pseudogene TRBV3-2) and TRBJ2-1, with 7 positions matching TRBD2. CDR3 length: 15 residues. Per germline, CDR1 LGHDT and CDR2 YNNKEL (reference sequence). The trim removed 4 bases at V and 0 bases at J, leaving 3 bases unmatched. The CDR3 loop reads CASSLTSVSYNEQFF. The CDR3 region has the DNA TGTGCCAGCAGCCTAACTAGCGTCTCCTACAATGAGCAGTTCTTC.

The CDR3 loop is CASSLTVIGVDTQYF. Written as DNA, the CDR3 is TGCGCCAGCAGCTTGACGGTCATAGGGGTAGATACGCAGTATTTT. The J gene is TRBJ2-3, the V gene TRBV5-1; the D gene is possibly TRBD1 (5 bases). With 1 base removed from V and 5 bases from J, the gap between germline ends came to 14 bases. Germline V gene lookup returns CDR1 SGHRS and CDR2 YFSETQ. This CDR3 comprises 15 residues.

This rearrangement joins TRBV4-1 to TRBJ2-1; 13 bases align to TRBD2. J gave up 0 bases and V 0 bases, and 8 bases lay outside the gene matches. Germline V gives CDR1 MGHRA, CDR2 YSYEKL. The CDR3 has 20 residues. This CDR3 is CASSQDHSGLAGSSYNEQFF. CDR3 nucleotide sequence: TGCGCCAGCAGCCAAGATCATTCGGGACTAGCGGGGAGCTCCTACAATGAGCAGTTCTTC.